This T cell receptor (beta chain) was obtained from a study of CD8 T cells in Susac syndrome (dated by TCRdb to the late 2010s). Broadly, across the study: The study used repertoire sequencing to test whether antigen drove CD8+ T cell activation and differentiation in Susac syndrome.

Peripheral blood CD8+ and CD4+ T cells from healthy donors, Susac syndrome patients and multiple sclerosis patients were profiled by high-throughput TCR beta sequencing. Healthy donors were included as age- and sex-matched controls. CD8+ TEMRA cells were enriched by FACS, while bulk CD8+ and CD4+ T cells were purified by magnetic negative isolation. Blood was collected in EDTA tubes and processed within 24 hours, with PBMCs isolated through density gradient centrifugation. PBMCs intended for TCR sequencing were frozen in liquid nitrogen and were later thawed in a 37 degrees C water bath. A purity of at least 90% was achieved for sorted or isolated CD4+, CD8+ and CD8+ TEMRA cells. Turning to this clonotype: The antigen it recognizes is unknown. No quality values exist for individual bases; no much larger clone is one base distant.

RNA was extracted with the RNeasy kit and roughly 0.45 to 1 ug was reverse transcribed using random hexamers. The immunoSEQ multiplex PCR assay, covering 54 Vbeta and 13 Jbeta segments, was used to amplify TCR beta CDR3 regions. Bias from PCR amplification was corrected by using a synthetic template baseline for primer optimization and for computational correction. Per the original workflow: Only productive sequences were kept, with reads annotated to V, D and J genes according to IMGT and analyzed in immunoSEQ Analyzer. Clonality was calculated as one minus the Shannon entropy normalized by log2 of the number of productive unique sequences. Public and private clones were assessed among the 100 most prevalent clones of each patient and control. A clone was defined as Susac-specific if it was absent from the healthy and MS cohorts, from more than 850 published viral clones and from other ImmuneACCESS disease sequences. TCRdb reprocessing: public reads trimmed at Q25 with fastp, clones called with MiXCR, in-frame beta chains kept. Rows with a matching CDR3 protein are joined into one entry that keeps the most common DNA and genes. None of the V and J calls come from the authors' own analysis; TCRdb made them. The sample contains approximately 100,000 distinct CDR3 sequences, around nine tenths of them found a single time. Clones ranked in the top ten supply 0.13% to 0.15% of the sample.

The paper as a whole reports these results and caveats: The study acknowledged that relatively few individuals were included in the TCR sequencing and HLA analysis.

Spanning cysteine to phenylalanine, the CDR3 consists of 15 amino acids. Only the CDR3 DNA stays, 45 bases, in frame from base 1. A distance of 10 bases separates the germline ends of V and J, which lose 1 base and 1 base respectively. CDR1 ENHRY and CDR2 SYGVKD are derived from the germline V gene. The sequencing sample was made of CD4+ T cells from PBMCs. The receptor was derived from a human donor in good health. The sequence links TRBV10-3 to TRBJ2-5; 5 matching bases give a weak D call of TRBD2. The DNA reads as follows: TGTGCCATCAGTGAGTTCTCGGCGGGCCAAGAGACCCAGTACTTC. It specifies CAISEFSAGQETQYF.